This T cell receptor beta chain was found in a study of cytomegalovirus exposure and HLA in healthy donors. Looking at the study overall: Researchers previously reported finding 100 million or so unique TCR beta sequences from around 200 million T cells. HLA-typed donors contributed some 85 million unique TCRs, which were held in an early data release.

The germline V gene has CDR1 LNHDA and CDR2 SQIVND (reference sequence). Unmatched junction bases numbered 2, after V lost 4 bases and J lost 7 bases. The CDR3 sequence is 13 residues long. As to this clone: What it binds is unknown.

60 Vbeta and 13 Jbeta primers were used in PCR. Profiling relied on immunoSEQ multiplex PCR, and the TCRdb table lists in-frame clones only, not all of them. This table holds 250,000 to 350,000 clones, roughly 90% found once. Study results and limitations: Published work reported that the classifier diagnosed cytomegalovirus status with high specificity and sensitivity. Researchers reported in a later analysis that a missense DCLRE1C variant was tied to TCR beta V- and J-gene trimming.

What was sequenced was PBMCs. The rearrangement joins TRBV19 to TRBJ2-1; TRBD2 matches 9 bases. This receptor was obtained from a middle-aged man in good health and CMV-seropositive. CDR3 region: CASSKGLANEQFF. CDR3 DNA sequence: TGTGCCAGTAGTAAGGGACTAGCTAATGAGCAGTTCTTC.